Listed here is a single T cell receptor (beta chain). Its specificity is not known. Assay used: immunoSEQ multiplex PCR; TCRdb lists only in-frame clones, some missing. Among 10,000 to 15,000 clones, roughly 90% were seen once, and the ten largest hold approximately 8%. This record comes from a study of T cell clonotyping in hematopoietic cell transplantation. The ends lost 5 bases at V and 3 bases at J; junction bases unmatched: 3. Germline values: CDR1 SEHNR, CDR2 FQNEAQ (reference sequence). The CDR3 spans 14 residues. Notes on the study in general: Broader posttransplant TCR repertoire diversity was predicted by graft donor and pretransplant recipient Inverse Simpson Index values. CD4 and CD8 repertoire contributions could not be separated without sorting. Few recipient clonotypes overlapped donors; over 97% were de novo at given depth. Pathologically expanded recipient clonotypes increased progressively from day 30 to day 180 as diversity fell.

This TCR was recovered from a female patient aged 50-59 years who had an allogeneic stem cell transplant from an unrelated donor, so the T cells may come from the graft donor. Some clones in this sample may be carry-over from other donors' samples. The sequencing used PBMCs, collected 100 days after allogeneic stem cell transplant. The chain couples TRBV7-9 to TRBJ1-5, with 8 bases fitting TRBD1. The CDR3 bases are TGTGCCAGCAGCAGGACAGGGACCAATCAGCCCCAGCATTTT. This encodes CASSRTGTNQPQHF.